This TCR beta chain stems from a study of cytomegalovirus exposure and HLA in healthy donors. With respect to this clone: Its antigen is undetermined.

General study points: Among immune exposure information, only CMV serostatus was available.

Both 60 Vbeta primers and 13 Jbeta primers went into the PCR. Clones were sequenced by immunoSEQ multiplex PCR, and TCRdb holds only the in-frame ones, with some missing. The profile shows fewer than 150,000 clones, approximately 85% of them singletons. The length of the CDR3 is 13 residues. The V gene lost 2 bases and the J gene lost 5 bases, with 9 bases spanning the gap. The germline V gene has CDR1 LNHDA and CDR2 SQIVND (reference sequence). V gene TRBV19 combines with J gene TRBJ1-2, with D perhaps matching TRBD1 (5 bases). The specimen sequenced was PBMCs. This receptor was identified in a woman in her twenties or thirties in good health and CMV-seropositive. The CDR3 sequence is CASSIPGSYGYTF. For the CDR3, the DNA is TGTGCCAGTAGTATACCAGGGTCTTATGGCTACACCTTC.